This entry is about one TCR beta chain. Its antigen is as yet unknown. This CDR3 has 16 residues. Trimming cost V 1 base and J 0 bases; bases outside gene matches: 3. The sample comes from a study of T cell repertoires in cytomegalovirus infection. Study at large: Evidence of both CMV infection and a matching HLA type came from public TCR beta signatures.

One entry per CDR3 protein, called by TCRdb with MiXCR from the reads. The repertoire holds around 280,000 distinct CDR3 sequences, with roughly 13% as singletons. Study-wide findings and caveats: HLA-C-restricted CMV clonotypes gave the most frequent clonotype in two of eight donors. Cumulative frequency (of public TCR beta family members) identified carriers of CMV plus the relevant HLA.

The receptor's source is a human donor in good health (CMV status not recorded). Some clones in this sample may be carry-over from other donors' samples. Sequenced sample: PBMCs. The chain carries TRBV12-3 or TRBV12-4 and TRBJ2-3, with TRBD2 identical over 8 bases. The CDR3 nucleotides read TGTGCCAGCAGTTTAGAAGCGGGGGCTAGCACAGATACGCAGTATTTT. Protein: CASSLEAGASTDTQYF.